Presented here are 6 T cell receptor beta chains from one specimen sequenced in a study of blood T cells in healthy people across ages. The authors ran a second PCR of roughly 6 to 11 cycles using a sample-barcoded 5' primer and a J-beta primer mix. MiXCR, run by TCRdb on the 5' RACE reads, gives a single entry per CDR3 protein. The sample shows 700,000 or so distinct CDR3 sequences, roughly two fifths of them seen only once. Sequenced: blood. The receptor set was obtained from a man older than 75 in good health.

This chain links TRBV24-1 with TRBJ2-3, with 14 bases fitting TRBD2. J gave up 3 bases and V 0 bases, and 7 bases lay outside the gene matches. The CDR3 contains 19 residues. Germline CDR1 KGHDR, CDR2 SFDVKD. The CDR3 spells CATSDLGTGTSGSTDTQYF. CDR3 DNA: TGTGCCACCAGTGATTTGGGAACCGGGACTAGCGGGAGTACAGATACGCAGTATTTT.

CDR3 sequence: CASSPRGVGEAFF. The DNA for the CDR3 is TGTGCCAGCAGCCCCCGAGGGGTGGGTGAAGCTTTCTTT. The rearrangement uses TRBV7-9 and TRBJ1-1; D possibly corresponds to TRBD1 (5 bases). Germline V gene data show CDR1 as SEHNR and CDR2 as FQNEAQ (reference sequence). V lost 5 bases and J lost 7, with 14 bases in between. The CDR3 runs 13 residues.

This clonotype was picked up many times. The V and J genes are TRBV7-2 and TRBJ2-7; 7 bases line up with TRBD1. The trim removed 4 bases at V and 2 bases at J, leaving 11 bases unmatched. Germline CDR1 SGHTA, CDR2 FQGNSA. The CDR3 sequence is 16 residues long. In DNA form, the CDR3 reads TGTGCCAGCAGCTCAAGACAGGGTAAGATCACCTACGAGCAGTACTTC. Translating gives CASSSRQGKITYEQYF.

This clonotype showed up many times. The chain carries TRBV29-1 and TRBJ2-5; TRBD2 is a possible D gene (5 bases). The CDR3 is made up of 13 amino acids. Deletions cut 4 bases from V and 3 bases from J, with 12 bases between. Germline values: CDR1 SQVTM, CDR2 ANQGSEA. CDR3 amino acids: CSVAGPREETQYF. Written as DNA, the CDR3 is TGCAGCGTTGCGGGTCCGAGGGAAGAGACCCAGTACTTC.

The table lists this clonotype with many counts. The chain employs TRBV5-6 and TRBJ2-5, with D tentatively TRBD1 (6 bases). The ends were cut back, 0 bases at V and 5 bases at J, with 14 bases in the middle. The germline CDR1 and CDR2 sequences are SGHDT and YYEEEE. The CDR3 has 15 amino acids. DNA for the CDR3: TGTGCCAGCAGCTTGGGAAGAGGGACAATCGAGACCCAGTACTTC. Its translation: CASSLGRGTIETQYF.

V and J are TRBV12-3 or TRBV12-4 and TRBJ2-4, with 8 bases matching TRBD2. The end of the DNA aligns better with TRBJ2-7, so the J call may be wrong. The CDR3 contains 14 residues. CDR3 in amino acids: CASSNSGAGDEQYF. CDR3 sequence (DNA): TGTGCCAGCAGCAATAGCGGGGCGGGCGACGAGCAGTACTTC.